Here is one TCR beta chain with its context. What it recognizes is unknown. This specimen comes from a study of cytomegalovirus exposure and HLA in healthy donors. Study-level information: Genotyping of 400 or so donors showed that about 83% belonged to the Caucasian-associated ancestry cluster.

The J segment lost 4 bases and the V segment lost 4 bases, leaving 3 bases of the junction unmatched. Germline-derived CDR1 and CDR2 are SGHRS and YFSETQ. The CDR3 spans 13 residues. Study-level findings and limits: According to an earlier analysis, most TCR beta V segments yielded productive rearrangements about 87% or about 30% of the time. In vitro data verified three CMV-associated chains as specific for CMV antigens. Cytomegalovirus association was assigned to under 200 TCR beta chains.

The PCR used 60 Vbeta and 13 Jbeta primers. TCRdb keeps only in-frame clones here, not all; method: immunoSEQ multiplex PCR. This table has roughly 80,000 clones, 77% appearing once. The source of this sequence is a man aged 45 to 65 in good health and CMV-seropositive. The sequencing sample was made of PBMCs. This sequence joins TRBV5-1 and TRBJ1-1, with 8 bases fitting TRBD1. The CDR3 loop is CASSHRGGTEAFF. DNA of the CDR3: TGCGCCAGCAGCCACAGGGGGGGCACTGAAGCTTTCTTT. Full variable domain (outside the CDR3, taken from reference TRBV5-1 and TRBJ1-1): KAGVTQTPRYLIKTRGQQVTLSCSPISGHRSVSWYQQTPGQGLQFLFEYFSETQRNKGNFPGRFSGRQFSNSRSEMNVSTLELGDSALYLCASSHRGGTEAFFGQGTRLTVV.